Sequencing of this T cell receptor beta chain was carried out in a study of regulatory T cells in long-lasting Graves disease. Study conclusions and caveats: Segments TRBV28, TRBJ1-2 and TRBJ2-5 showed preferential usage in persistent disease.

This clonotype was observed at least ten times. Its cognate antigen is unknown. V lost 4 bases, J lost 0 bases, and 6 bases lay in between. Germline CDR1 SNHLY, CDR2 FYNNEI. The length of the CDR3 is 13 residues. iRepertoire HTBI primers and Arm-PCR of CDR3 regions built TCR beta libraries. TCRdb reanalysed the multiplex PCR reads using MiXCR and keeps one entry per CDR3 protein. The sample lists roughly 400,000 distinct CDR3 sequences, around a fifth seen once, with roughly an eighth in the top ten. The time point denotes: persistent/refractory GD, antithyroid drugs over 5 years with positive TRAb. Scientists built the TCR library using RNA that was extracted from PBMCs.

The sequence derives from a female donor with Graves disease. The input for sequencing was peripheral blood mononuclear cells (PBMCs), taken when the disease was refractory, from a patient treated with antithyroid drugs. The chain joins TRBV2 to TRBJ1-1, with D hard to call. The CDR3 region has the DNA TGTGCCAGCAGTGTTGGGCTGAACACTGAAGCTTTCTTT. Translated, it gives CASSVGLNTEAFF.